This T cell receptor beta chain was recorded in a study of shared clonotypes between healthy human individuals. The germline CDR1 and CDR2 sequences are SNHLY and FYNNEI. This CDR3 comprises 14 residues. V was clipped by 7 bases and J by 5 bases, with 14 bases between them. Sequencing used immunoSEQ multiplex PCR; TCRdb keeps in-frame clones, though not all of them. The data hold 450,000 to 500,000 clones, with approximately 79% observed a single time. Donors were healthy HIV-negative adults without recently reported acute infections or vaccinations. Every donor was a Caucasian adult from Nashville, Tennessee. Genomic DNA came from roughly 84 million PBMCs in unsorted samples.

The sequence came from a woman aged 40 to 50 in good health. Some clones in this sample may be carry-over from other donors' samples. The source material was PBMCs. This chain links TRBV2 with TRBJ2-2; D might be TRBD1 or TRBD2, each matching 5 bases. In DNA, the CDR3 is TGTGCCAGCATAAGCCAGGGAGATACCGGGGAGCTGTTTTTT. This gives the protein CASISQGDTGELFF.